A single count supports the clone carrying this TCR beta chain. CDR1 is MGHRA and CDR2 is YSYEKL in the germline V gene. This CDR3 comprises 16 residues. Between the trimmed V and J ends, which lost 4 bases and 8 bases, there was a span of 20 bases. The data stem from a study of cytomegalovirus exposure and HLA in healthy donors. PCR primers comprised 60 Vbeta and 13 Jbeta primers. Sequencing used immunoSEQ multiplex PCR; TCRdb keeps in-frame clones, though not all of them. The repertoire holds about 150,000 clones, with roughly four fifths as singletons. The specimen was PBMCs. This chain uses TRBV4-1 with TRBJ1-4; D possibly corresponds to TRBD1 (6 bases). The TCR originated in a young man in good health and CMV-seronegative. CDR3 DNA: TGCGCCAGCAGCCCAGATGTAACAGGGAGAAGGGAAAAACTGTTTTTT. The encoded protein is CASSPDVTGRREKLFF.